This passage covers 20 T cell receptor beta chains from one sample sequenced in a study of blood T cell repertoires in COVID-19. Using immunoSEQ multiplex PCR, the repertoire was profiled, and TCRdb retains in-frame clones only, with some absent. The repertoire holds under 250,000 clones, with roughly four fifths as singletons. The sample comprised peripheral blood. These receptors originate from a woman in her sixties or seventies with COVID-19, enrolled during active disease.

The chain combines TRBV7-9 with TRBJ2-1; TRBD2 agrees at 7 bases. Germline V gene data show CDR1 as SEHNR and CDR2 as FQNEAQ (reference sequence). The CDR3 is made up of 15 amino acids. J gave up 3 bases and V 0 bases, and 2 bases lay outside the gene matches. The chain's CDR3 is CASSLAGRGYNEQFF. DNA for the CDR3: TGTGCCAGCAGCTTAGCTGGGAGGGGCTACAATGAGCAGTTCTTC.

The chain carries TRBV7-3 and TRBJ2-1, with 9 positions matching TRBD1. The V segment lost 4 bases and the J segment 6 bases; nucleotides outside the gene matches: 1. CDR1 and CDR2 from the germline V gene are SGHTA and FQGTGA. The CDR3 consists of 13 residues. The CDR3 region has the DNA TGTGCCAGCAGCTGGACAGGGGTCAATGAGCAGTTCTTC. Protein: CASSWTGVNEQFF.

The V call is TRBV30, the J call TRBJ1-6, with D perhaps TRBD1 (5 bases). V was pared by 5 bases and J by 6 bases, with 17 bases between. The germline gives CDR1 GTSNPN, CDR2 SVGIG (reference sequence). The CDR3 totals 15 residues. CDR3 region: CAWEIKTVSNSPLHF. The CDR3 DNA reads as TGTGCCTGGGAAATTAAGACAGTTAGTAATTCACCCCTCCACTTT.

The rearrangement joins TRBV28 to TRBJ2-7, with 8 positions matching TRBD2. Germline V gives CDR1 MDHEN, CDR2 SYDVKM. The CDR3 spans 17 residues. V lost 8 bases and J lost 4; bases outside the gene matches: 19. CDR3 in amino acids: CASLPGGGITVQYEQYF. The CDR3 bases are TGTGCCAGCCTGCCCGGGGGGGGGATTACCGTTCAGTACGAGCAGTACTTC.

V is TRBV6-4 and J is TRBJ2-1; 14 bases match TRBD2. Germline trimming cut 0 bases from V and 8 bases from J; bases unmatched to any gene: 21. Germline CDR1 is MRHNA and CDR2 is SNTAGT. CDR3 size: 22 residues. CDR3 residues: CASSDSVGNPGLAGEWGDEQFF. For the CDR3, the DNA is TGTGCCAGCAGTGACTCGGTAGGCAACCCGGGACTAGCGGGAGAATGGGGTGATGAGCAGTTCTTC.

The J gene is TRBJ2-7, the V gene TRBV30; 7 bases fit TRBD2. The CDR3 sequence is 16 residues long. With V trimmed by 4 bases and J by 2 bases, 14 bases remained unmatched. The V gene's germline CDR1 is GTSNPN and CDR2 SVGIG (reference sequence). The CDR3 spells CAWTVKTLAPAYEQYF. In DNA, the CDR3 is TGTGCCTGGACCGTAAAAACACTAGCGCCTGCCTACGAGCAGTACTTC.

J is TRBJ2-5 and V is TRBV28; 7 bases fit TRBD1. The V segment lost 4 bases and the J segment 2 bases; nucleotides outside the gene matches: 13. This CDR3 comprises 17 residues. CDR1 and CDR2 from the germline V gene are MDHEN and SYDVKM. CDR3 coding DNA: TGTGCCAGCAGTTCCCACAGGGGATTAAACGGACAAGAGACCCAGTACTTC. It encodes CASSSHRGLNGQETQYF. The variable domain in full, completed from reference TRBV28 and TRBJ2-5, reads DVKVTQSSRYLVKRTGEKVFLECVQDMDHENMFWYRQDPGLGLRLIYFSYDVKMKEKGDIPEGYSVSREKKERFSLILESASTNQTSMYLCASSSHRGLNGQETQYFGPGTRLLVL.

This clone was observed a single time. The rearrangement joins TRBV2 to TRBJ1-3; maybe TRBD1 (6 bases). The V end was cut by 7 bases, the J end by 0 bases, with 16 bases between. Germline V gene sequence: CDR1 SNHLY, CDR2 FYNNEI. The CDR3 spans 16 residues. CDR3 bases: TGTGCCAGCAACTTAAGGACAGTTTCCTCTGGAAACACCATATATTTT. It encodes CASNLRTVSSGNTIYF.

The V call is TRBV2, the J call TRBJ1-1, with a tentative D call TRBD1 (6 bases). Per germline, CDR1 SNHLY and CDR2 FYNNEI. The CDR3 has 15 residues. V lost 0 bases to trimming and J lost 8 bases, with 16 bases between them. CDR3 bases: TGTGCCAGCAGTGAAGCAGGACAGTCTCGGGCGGAAGCTTTCTTT. Its translation: CASSEAGQSRAEAFF.

The chain employs TRBV2 and TRBJ2-5; D is undetermined. V lost 4 bases to trimming and J lost 5 bases, with 14 bases between them. CDR1 SNHLY and CDR2 FYNNEI come from the germline V gene. The CDR3 consists of 14 residues. This CDR3 reads CASSAFGPGETQYF. In DNA, the CDR3 is TGTGCCAGCAGTGCGTTTGGGCCTGGGGAGACCCAGTACTTC.

A few counts support this clone. V usage is TRBV4-3 and J usage is TRBJ2-3, with 8 bases that match TRBD2. This CDR3 has 16 amino acids. Unmatched junction bases numbered 8, after V lost 1 base and J lost 5 bases. Germline lookup yields CDR1 LGHNA and CDR2 YSLEER. The CDR3 bases are TGCGCCAGCAGCCAAGGGGGGGGACTAGTCGAAGATACGCAGTATTTT. This gives the protein CASSQGGGLVEDTQYF.

This clone was recorded a few times. This sequence joins TRBV28 and TRBJ1-1; 7 bases are a match to TRBD1. The V and J ends lost 5 bases and 2 bases, in that order; junction bases with no gene match: 8. The CDR3 runs 15 residues. Germline-derived CDR1 and CDR2 are MDHEN and SYDVKM. CDR3 amino acids: CASSPGGIINTEAFF. CDR3 DNA sequence: TGTGCCAGCAGTCCAGGGGGGATTATTAACACTGAAGCTTTCTTT. Drawing the rest from reference TRBV28 and TRBJ1-1, the complete variable domain is DVKVTQSSRYLVKRTGEKVFLECVQDMDHENMFWYRQDPGLGLRLIYFSYDVKMKEKGDIPEGYSVSREKKERFSLILESASTNQTSMYLCASSPGGIINTEAFFGQGTRLTVV.

The chain uses TRBV12-3 or TRBV12-4 and TRBJ2-7; 10 bases match TRBD1. Trimming removed 7 bases from V and 7 bases from J; junction bases left unmatched: 7. The CDR3 length is 13 residues. Here the CDR3 reads CASTRDRGGEQYF. In DNA form, the CDR3 reads TGTGCCAGCACTCGGGACAGGGGAGGGGAGCAGTACTTC.

J is TRBJ2-1 and V is TRBV9, with D maybe TRBD2 (6 bases). Trimming pared 0 bases from V and 0 bases from J, leaving 7 bases between. Germline V lookup: CDR1 SGDLS, CDR2 YYNGEE. The CDR3 consists of 15 residues. The CDR3 reads CASSVGAGSYNEQFF. As DNA, the CDR3 is TGTGCCAGCAGCGTAGGAGCGGGCTCCTACAATGAGCAGTTCTTC. Based on the CDR3 plus reference TRBV9 and TRBJ2-1, the full variable domain is DSGVTQTPKHLITATGQRVTLRCSPRSGDLSVYWYQQSLDQGLQFLIQYYNGEERAKGNILERFSAQQFPDLHSELNLSSLELGDSALYFCASSVGAGSYNEQFFGPGTRLTVL.

This clone was observed a single time. The V call is TRBV6-5, the J call TRBJ2-5; 9 bases line up with TRBD1. Germline V gene sequence: CDR1 MNHEY, CDR2 SVGAGI. CDR3 length: 14 residues. With V trimmed by 6 bases and J by 5 bases, 7 bases remained unmatched. CDR3 nucleotide sequence: TGTGCCAGCAGCAAACAGGGGGCCGGGGAGACCCAGTACTTC. This encodes CASSKQGAGETQYF.

V usage is TRBV6-5 and J usage is TRBJ2-3; no definite D call. The length of the CDR3 is 13 residues. Germline-derived CDR1 and CDR2 are MNHEY and SVGAGI. V lost 0 bases and J lost 4, with 5 bases in between. CDR3 DNA: TGTGCCAGCAGTTACTCGAGTCCAGATACGCAGTATTTT. Amino acid sequence: CASSYSSPDTQYF.

At least ten counts were recorded for this clone. The V and J genes are TRBV7-2 and TRBJ2-1, with a possible D match to TRBD2 (6 bases). CDR1 is SGHTA, CDR2 FQGNSA, per germline. V lost 4 bases, J lost 2 bases, and 9 bases lay in between. CDR3 length: 14 residues. The CDR3 region is CASSSGDAYNEQFF. The DNA of the CDR3 is TGTGCCAGCAGCTCGGGGGACGCCTACAATGAGCAGTTCTTC.

V gene TRBV28 combines with J gene TRBJ2-3; 7 nucleotides align to TRBD2. The CDR3 is 14 residues long. Germline lookup yields CDR1 MDHEN and CDR2 SYDVKM. V gave up 4 bases and J gave up 6 bases; unmatched junction bases: 7. The CDR3 sequence is CASSSPHGRDTQYF. The CDR3 DNA follows: TGTGCCAGCAGTTCACCCCACGGGAGGGATACGCAGTATTTT.

V usage is TRBV21-1 and J usage is TRBJ2-3; the D segment call TRBD2 is taken from the table without a DNA check. TRBV21-1 is a documented pseudogene. This CDR3 is 18 amino acids long. CDR3 in DNA: TGTGCCAGCAGCCAAACCCCCTCGGATAGAAGGAGCCCAGATACGCAGTATTTT. Amino acid sequence: CASSQTPSDRRSPDTQYF.

The chain recombines TRBV4-3 with TRBJ2-7, with D possibly TRBD1 on 7 matching bases. CDR1 and CDR2 (germline): LGHNA, YSLEER. V was trimmed by 3 bases and J by 3 bases, leaving 12 bases between them. The CDR3 totals 14 residues. The CDR3 here is CASSQNRGLYEQYF. CDR3 in DNA: TGCGCCAGCAGCCAGAACAGGGGACTCTACGAGCAGTACTTC.